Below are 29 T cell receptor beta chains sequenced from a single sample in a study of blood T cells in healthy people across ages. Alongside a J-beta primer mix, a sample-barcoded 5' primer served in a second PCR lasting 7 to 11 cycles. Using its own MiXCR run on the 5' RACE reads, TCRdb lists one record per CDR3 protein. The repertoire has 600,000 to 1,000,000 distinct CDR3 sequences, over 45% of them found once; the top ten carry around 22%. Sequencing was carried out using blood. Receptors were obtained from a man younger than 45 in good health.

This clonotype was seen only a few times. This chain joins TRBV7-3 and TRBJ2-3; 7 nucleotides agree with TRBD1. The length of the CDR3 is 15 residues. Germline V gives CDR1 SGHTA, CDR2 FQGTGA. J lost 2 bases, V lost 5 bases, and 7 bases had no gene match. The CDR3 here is CASSLRDSNTDTQYF. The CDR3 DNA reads TGTGCCAGCAGCCTCCGGGACAGCAACACAGATACGCAGTATTTT.

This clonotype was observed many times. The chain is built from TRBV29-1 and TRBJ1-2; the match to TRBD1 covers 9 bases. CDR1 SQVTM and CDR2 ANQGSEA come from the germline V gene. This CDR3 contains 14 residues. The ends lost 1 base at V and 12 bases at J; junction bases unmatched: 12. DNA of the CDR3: TGCAGCGTTGAAGCCGCACAGGGGGCAGCTCTCGACACCTTC. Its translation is CSVEAAQGAALDTF.

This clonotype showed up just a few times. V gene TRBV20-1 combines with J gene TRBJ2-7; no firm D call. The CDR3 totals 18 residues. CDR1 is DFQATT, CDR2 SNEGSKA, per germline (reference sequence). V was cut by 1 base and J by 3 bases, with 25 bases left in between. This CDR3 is CSARGISFSQDLNYEQYF. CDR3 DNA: TGCAGTGCTAGAGGGATTTCGTTTAGCCAGGATCTAAACTACGAGCAGTACTTC.

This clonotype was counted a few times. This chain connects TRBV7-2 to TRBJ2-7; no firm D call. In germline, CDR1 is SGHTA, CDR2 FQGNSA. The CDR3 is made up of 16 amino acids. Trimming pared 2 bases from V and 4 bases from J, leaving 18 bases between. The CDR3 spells CASSLSPGNVAYEQYF. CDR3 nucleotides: TGTGCCAGCAGCTTATCGCCCGGAAACGTCGCGTACGAGCAGTACTTC.

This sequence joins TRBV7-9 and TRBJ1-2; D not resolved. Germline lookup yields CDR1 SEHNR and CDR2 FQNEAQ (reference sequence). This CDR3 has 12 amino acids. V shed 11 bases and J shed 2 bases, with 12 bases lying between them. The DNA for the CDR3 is TGTGCCGGAAGTCAGTTCAACTATGGCTACACCTTC. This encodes CAGSQFNYGYTF.

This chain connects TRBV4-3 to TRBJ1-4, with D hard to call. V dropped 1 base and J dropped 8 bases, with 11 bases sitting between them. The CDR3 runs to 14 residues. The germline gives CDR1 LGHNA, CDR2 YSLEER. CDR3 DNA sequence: TGCGCCAGCAGCCAAGGTGAGGTGGACGAAAAACTGTTTTTT. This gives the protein CASSQGEVDEKLFF.

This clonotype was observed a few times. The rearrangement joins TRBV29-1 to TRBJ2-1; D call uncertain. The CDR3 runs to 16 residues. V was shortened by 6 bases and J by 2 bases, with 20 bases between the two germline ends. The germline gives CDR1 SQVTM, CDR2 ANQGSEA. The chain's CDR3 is CSVLPRSGAAYNEQFF. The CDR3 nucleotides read TGCAGCGTCCTCCCCCGGTCGGGCGCTGCCTACAATGAGCAGTTCTTC.

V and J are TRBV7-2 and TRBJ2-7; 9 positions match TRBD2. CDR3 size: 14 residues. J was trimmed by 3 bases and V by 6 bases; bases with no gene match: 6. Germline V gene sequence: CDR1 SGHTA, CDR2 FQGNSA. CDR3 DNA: TGTGCCAGCAGGCTAGCGGGGTCCTACTACGAGCAGTACTTC. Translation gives CASRLAGSYYEQYF.

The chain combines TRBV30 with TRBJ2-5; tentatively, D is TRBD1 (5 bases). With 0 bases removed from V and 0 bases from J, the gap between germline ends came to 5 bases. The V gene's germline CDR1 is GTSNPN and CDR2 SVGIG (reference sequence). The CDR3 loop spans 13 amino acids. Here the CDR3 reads CAWSVQDQETQYF. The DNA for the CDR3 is TGTGCCTGGAGTGTACAGGACCAAGAGACCCAGTACTTC.

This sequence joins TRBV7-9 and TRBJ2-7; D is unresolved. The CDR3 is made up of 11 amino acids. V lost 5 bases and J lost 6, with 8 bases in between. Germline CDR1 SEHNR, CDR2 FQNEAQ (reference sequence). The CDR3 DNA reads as TGTGCCAGCAGCGGAACCGGCGAGCAGTACTTC. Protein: CASSGTGEQYF. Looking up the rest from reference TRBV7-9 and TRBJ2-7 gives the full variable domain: DTGVSQNPRHKITKRGQNVTFRCDPISEHNRLYWYRQTLGQGPEFLTYFQNEAQLEKSRLLSDRFSAERPKGSFSTLEIQRTEQGDSAMYLCASSGTGEQYFGPGTRLTVT.

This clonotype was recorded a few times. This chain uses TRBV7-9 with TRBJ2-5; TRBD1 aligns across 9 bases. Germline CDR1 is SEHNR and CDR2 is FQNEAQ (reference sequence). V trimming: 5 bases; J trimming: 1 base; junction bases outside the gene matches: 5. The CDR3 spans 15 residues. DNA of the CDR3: TGTGCCAGCAGCACCGGGACAGGGTTCCAAGAGACCCAGTACTTC. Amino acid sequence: CASSTGTGFQETQYF.

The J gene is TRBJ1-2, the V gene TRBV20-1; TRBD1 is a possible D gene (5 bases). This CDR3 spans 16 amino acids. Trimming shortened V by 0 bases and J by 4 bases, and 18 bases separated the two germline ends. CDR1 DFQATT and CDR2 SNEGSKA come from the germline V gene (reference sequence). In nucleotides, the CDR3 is TGCAGTGCTAGAGAGGGAGGGGCCATTTCGGGCTATGGCTACACCTTC. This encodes CSAREGGAISGYGYTF.

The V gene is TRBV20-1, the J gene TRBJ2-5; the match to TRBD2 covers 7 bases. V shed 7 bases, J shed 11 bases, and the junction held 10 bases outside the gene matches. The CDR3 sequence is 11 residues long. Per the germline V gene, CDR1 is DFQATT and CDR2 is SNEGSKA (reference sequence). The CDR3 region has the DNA TGCAGTGGCGGGAGAGATAATGAGCAGTACTTC. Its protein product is CSGGRDNEQYF.

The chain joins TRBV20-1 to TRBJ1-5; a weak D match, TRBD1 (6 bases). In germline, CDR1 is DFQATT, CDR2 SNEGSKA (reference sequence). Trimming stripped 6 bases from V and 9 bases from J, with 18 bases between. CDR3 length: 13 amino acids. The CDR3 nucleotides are TGCAGTGCCAGGAAGATACAGGGCGGGCCCCAGCATTTT. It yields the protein CSARKIQGGPQHF.

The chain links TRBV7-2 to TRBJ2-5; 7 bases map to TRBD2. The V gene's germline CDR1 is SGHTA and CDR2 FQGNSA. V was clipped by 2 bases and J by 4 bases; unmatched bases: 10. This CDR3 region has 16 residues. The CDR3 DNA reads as TGTGCCAGCAGCTTAATGGCGGGAGCGGTTTCAGAGACCCAGTACTTC. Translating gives CASSLMAGAVSETQYF.

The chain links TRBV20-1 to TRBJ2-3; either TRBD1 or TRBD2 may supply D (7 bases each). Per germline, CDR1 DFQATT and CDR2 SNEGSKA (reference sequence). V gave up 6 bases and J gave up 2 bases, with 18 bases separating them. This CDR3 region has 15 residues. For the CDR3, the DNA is TGCAGTGCAGGGGGCGGTAGCGGGCCCACAGATACGCAGTATTTT. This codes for CSAGGGSGPTDTQYF.

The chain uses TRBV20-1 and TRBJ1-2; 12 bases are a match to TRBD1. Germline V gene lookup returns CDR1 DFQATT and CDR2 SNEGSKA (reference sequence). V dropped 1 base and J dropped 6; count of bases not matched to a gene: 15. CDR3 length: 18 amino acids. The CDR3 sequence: CSARAGQGALRGFHGYTF. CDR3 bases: TGCAGTGCTAGAGCGGGACAGGGGGCGCTGAGGGGGTTCCATGGCTACACCTTC.

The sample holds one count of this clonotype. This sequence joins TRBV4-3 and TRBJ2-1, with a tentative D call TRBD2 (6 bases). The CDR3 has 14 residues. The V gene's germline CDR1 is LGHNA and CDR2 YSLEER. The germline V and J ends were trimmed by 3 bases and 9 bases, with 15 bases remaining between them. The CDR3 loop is CASSHTISGPEQFF. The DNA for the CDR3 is TGCGCCAGCAGCCATACTATTAGCGGACCTGAGCAGTTCTTC.

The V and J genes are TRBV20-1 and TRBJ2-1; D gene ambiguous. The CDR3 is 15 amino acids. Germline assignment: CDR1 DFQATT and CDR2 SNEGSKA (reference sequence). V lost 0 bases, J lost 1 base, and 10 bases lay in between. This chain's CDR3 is CSARDPLGSYNEQFF. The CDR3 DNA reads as TGCAGTGCTAGAGATCCCCTCGGGTCCTACAATGAGCAGTTCTTC.

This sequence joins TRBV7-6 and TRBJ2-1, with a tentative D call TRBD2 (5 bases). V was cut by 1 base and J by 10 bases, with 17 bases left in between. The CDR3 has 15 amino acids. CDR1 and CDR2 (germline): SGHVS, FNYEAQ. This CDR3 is CASSLGLLASKEQFF. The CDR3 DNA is TGTGCCAGCAGCTTAGGTCTGCTAGCTAGCAAGGAGCAGTTCTTC.

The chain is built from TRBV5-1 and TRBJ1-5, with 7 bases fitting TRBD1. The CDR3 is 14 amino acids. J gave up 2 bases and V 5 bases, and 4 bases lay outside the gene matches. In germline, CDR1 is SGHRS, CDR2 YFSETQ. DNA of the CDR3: TGCGCCAGCAGACCCGACAGGGGCAATCAGCCCCAGCATTTT. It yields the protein CASRPDRGNQPQHF.

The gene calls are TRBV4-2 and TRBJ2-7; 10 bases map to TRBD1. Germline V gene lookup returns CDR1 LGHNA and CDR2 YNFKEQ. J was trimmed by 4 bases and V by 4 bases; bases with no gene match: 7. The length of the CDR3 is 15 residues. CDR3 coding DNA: TGTGCCAGCAGCCCAGACGGGACAGGGGAATACGAGCAGTACTTC. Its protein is CASSPDGTGEYEQYF.

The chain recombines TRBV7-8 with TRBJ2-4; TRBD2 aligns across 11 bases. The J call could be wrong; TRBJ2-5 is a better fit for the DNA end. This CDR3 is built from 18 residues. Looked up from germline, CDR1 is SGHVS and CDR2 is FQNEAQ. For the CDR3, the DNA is TGTGCCAGCAGCTTAGCTAGCGGGGGGGTAGGGTATCGAGAGACCCAGTACTTC. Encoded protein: CASSLASGGVGYRETQYF.

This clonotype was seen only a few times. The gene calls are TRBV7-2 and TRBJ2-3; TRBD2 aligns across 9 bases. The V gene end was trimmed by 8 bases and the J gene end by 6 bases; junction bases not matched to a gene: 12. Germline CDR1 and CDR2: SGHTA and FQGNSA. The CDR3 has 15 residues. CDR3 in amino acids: CASARFSGRGDTQYF. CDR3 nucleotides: TGTGCCAGCGCACGATTTAGCGGGAGAGGGGATACGCAGTATTTT.

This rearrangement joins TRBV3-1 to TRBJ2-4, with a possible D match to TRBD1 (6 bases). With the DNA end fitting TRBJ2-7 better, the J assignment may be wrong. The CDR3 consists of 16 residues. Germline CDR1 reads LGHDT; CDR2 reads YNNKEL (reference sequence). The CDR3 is CASSQDVQGTPYEQYF. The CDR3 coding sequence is TGTGCCAGCAGCCAAGATGTACAGGGTACCCCCTACGAGCAGTACTTC.

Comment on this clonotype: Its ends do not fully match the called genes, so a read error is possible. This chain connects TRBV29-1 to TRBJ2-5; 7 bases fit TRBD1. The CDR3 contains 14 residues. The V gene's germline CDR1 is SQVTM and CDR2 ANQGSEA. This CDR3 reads CGVEWTGQRETQYF. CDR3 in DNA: TGCGGCGTTGAGTGGACAGGCCAGCGAGAGACCCAGTACTTC.

CDR3 amino acids: CASSDRAGPYNEQYF. As DNA, the CDR3 is TGTGCCAGCAGCGACAGGGCGGGCCCATACAATGAGCAGTACTTC. The chain links TRBV7-9 to TRBJ2-7, with 7 bases fitting TRBD1. Germline-derived CDR1 and CDR2 are SEHNR and FQNEAQ (reference sequence). Losses at the gene ends were 5 bases for V and 7 bases for J; bases not matched to a gene: 14. The CDR3 sequence is 15 residues long.

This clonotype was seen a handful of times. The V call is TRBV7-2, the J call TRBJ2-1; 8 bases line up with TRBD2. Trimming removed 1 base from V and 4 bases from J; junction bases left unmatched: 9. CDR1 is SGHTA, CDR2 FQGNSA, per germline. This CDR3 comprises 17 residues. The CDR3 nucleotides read TGTGCCAGCAGCTTAGATCGCAGGACTAGCAGGTACAATGAGCAGTTCTTC. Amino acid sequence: CASSLDRRTSRYNEQFF.

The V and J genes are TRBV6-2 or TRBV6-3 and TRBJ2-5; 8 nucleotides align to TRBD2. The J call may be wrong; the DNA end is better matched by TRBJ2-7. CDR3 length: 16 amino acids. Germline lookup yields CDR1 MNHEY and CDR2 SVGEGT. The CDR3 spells CASSYPQGGRPNEQYF. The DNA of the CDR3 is TGTGCCAGCAGTTACCCCCAGGGCGGGAGGCCCAACGAGCAGTACTTC.